The sequence of this T cell receptor beta chain was determined in a study of blood T cells in healthy people across ages. Alongside a J-beta primer mix, a sample-barcoded 5' primer served in a second PCR lasting roughly 6 to 11 cycles. TCRdb called the 5' RACE reads again in MiXCR, with one record for every CDR3 protein. The data hold around 800,000 distinct CDR3 sequences, with under 45% observed a single time. Trimming removed 5 bases from V and 0 bases from J; junction bases left unmatched: 14. CDR3 length: 20 amino acids. Germline V lookup: CDR1 SEHNR, CDR2 FQNEAQ (reference sequence). This receptor was obtained from a man in his sixties in good health. The material sequenced was blood. The genes are TRBV7-9 and TRBJ2-3, with TRBD2 matching 13 bases. The CDR3 DNA reads TGTGCCAGCAGCGGAACGGGACTAGCGGGAAGAATAACTAGCACAGATACGCAGTATTTT. It translates to CASSGTGLAGRITSTDTQYF.